The TCR beta chain under discussion was sequenced for a study of blood T cell repertoires in COVID-19. The V and J ends lost 1 base and 5 bases, in that order; junction bases with no gene match: 10. The CDR3 consists of 17 residues. CDR1 and CDR2 (germline): SGHRS, YFSETQ. Assay: immunoSEQ multiplex PCR; the TCRdb copy retains only in-frame clones and omits some. This table has more than 300,000 clones, around 92% appearing once. The rearrangement joins TRBV5-1 to TRBJ2-5, with TRBD2 identical over 11 bases. This clonotype was obtained from a young man who had recovered from COVID-19. The specimen sequenced was peripheral blood. CDR3 sequence (DNA): TGCGCCAGCAGCTTGCAACTAGCGGGAGCCTCGAGGGAGACCCAGTACTTC. Protein product: CASSLQLAGASRETQYF.